This T cell receptor (beta chain) was documented in a study of blood T cell repertoires in COVID-19. The wider study: Samples came from the United States, Italy and Spain, spanning acute and convalescent COVID-19. T cells, B-cell-depleted T cells, or PBMCs provided the cDNA or gDNA that served as material.

In its sample, this clone was seen once. Original processing methods: From reference gene primer amplification, estimates of nucleated cell counts were derived. Method: immunoSEQ multiplex PCR; TCRdb's copy keeps in-frame clones and lacks some. V and J calls and clone size are as listed in that table; D and trimming were resolved from the DNA. The table has 150,000 to 200,000 clones, around 85% seen once; the top ten hold less than 3.5%. The junction had 11 bases not matched to a gene; V was cut back by 3 bases and J by 5 bases. The CDR3 runs 16 residues. Looked up from germline, CDR1 is MGHRA and CDR2 is YSYEKL.

The sample consisted of peripheral blood. J is TRBJ2-3 and V is TRBV4-1; 7 nucleotides line up with TRBD2. The TCR originated in a human donor with acute or convalescent COVID-19. The donor label of this sample is uncertain. The CDR3 protein is CASSQGSGKARDTQYF. In DNA, the CDR3 is TGCGCCAGCAGCCAGGGGAGCGGGAAGGCCAGAGATACGCAGTATTTT.